This TCR beta chain was found in a study of T-cell memory formation after mild COVID-19. Study outcomes and limitations: Whether day 37 second-wave clones are SARS-CoV-2-specific was not confirmed. Shrinking CD4+ clones were chiefly CM and EM; CD8+ ones were chiefly EMRA.

The V end lost 3 bases, the J end lost 6 bases, and 15 bases lay between the germline ends. The CDR3 sequence is 14 residues long. The germline V gene encodes CDR1 SEHNR and CDR2 FQNEAQ (reference sequence). In this sample, this clonotype turned up many times. No antigen is known for it. TCRdb passed the 5' RACE reads through MiXCR, listing each CDR3 protein once. The data show 400,000 to 500,000 distinct CDR3 sequences, about 19% seen once. The clonotype was recovered from an adult woman who had mild COVID-19 (a few samples of this study predate the infection). Cell type and time point are not known. Sequenced material: PBMCs or a T cell subset sorted from them (not recorded which). This chain uses TRBV7-9 with TRBJ2-7; D may correspond to TRBD1 or TRBD2 (7 bases each). CDR3 residues: CASSFLAGGGEQYF. In DNA, the CDR3 is TGTGCCAGCAGCTTCCTCGCAGGGGGGGGCGAGCAGTACTTC.